A single sample gave rise to the 3 T cell receptor beta chains below, sequenced in a study of cytotoxic CD8 clonotypes in ibrutinib-treated CLL. Clones were read by immunoSEQ multiplex PCR, and TCRdb kept only the in-frame ones, dropping some. The sample comprises about 130,000 clones, 70% to 80% of which are singletons, and roughly 12% rests with the top ten. The source material was PBMCs, sampled after 12 months of ibrutinib treatment. The source is a human donor with chronic lymphocytic leukemia.

About this clone itself: Germline is not matched at one junction end, which may reflect a read error. The CDR3: CASRPTGEGVGDF. CDR3 in DNA: TGCGCCAGCCGTCCGACAGGGGAGGGGGTAGGGGACTTC. This rearrangement joins TRBV10-2 to TRBJ2-7, with a tentative D call TRBD1 (8 bases). The CDR3 totals 13 residues. Germline CDR1 reads WSHSY; CDR2 reads SAAADI.

This chain links TRBV7-8 with TRBJ2-7; 7 bases line up with TRBD2. V trimming: 1 base; J trimming: 3 bases; junction bases outside the gene matches: 9. This CDR3 has 16 residues. Per the germline V gene, CDR1 is SGHVS and CDR2 is FQNEAQ. DNA for the CDR3: TGTGCCAGCAGCTTAGGTCATGGCGGGAGTGTCTACGAGCAGTACTTC. Translating it yields CASSLGHGGSVYEQYF.

This clone was seen a single time. This sequence joins TRBV11-2 and TRBJ2-7, with TRBD2 matching 15 bases. Per germline, CDR1 SGHAT and CDR2 FQNNGV. The V segment lost 2 bases and the J segment 0 bases; nucleotides outside the gene matches: 8. CDR3 size: 19 residues. As DNA, the CDR3 is TGTGCCAGCAGCTTAAACCCGGGACTAGCGGGAGGTAGCTCCTACGAGCAGTACTTC. Protein product: CASSLNPGLAGGSSYEQYF.